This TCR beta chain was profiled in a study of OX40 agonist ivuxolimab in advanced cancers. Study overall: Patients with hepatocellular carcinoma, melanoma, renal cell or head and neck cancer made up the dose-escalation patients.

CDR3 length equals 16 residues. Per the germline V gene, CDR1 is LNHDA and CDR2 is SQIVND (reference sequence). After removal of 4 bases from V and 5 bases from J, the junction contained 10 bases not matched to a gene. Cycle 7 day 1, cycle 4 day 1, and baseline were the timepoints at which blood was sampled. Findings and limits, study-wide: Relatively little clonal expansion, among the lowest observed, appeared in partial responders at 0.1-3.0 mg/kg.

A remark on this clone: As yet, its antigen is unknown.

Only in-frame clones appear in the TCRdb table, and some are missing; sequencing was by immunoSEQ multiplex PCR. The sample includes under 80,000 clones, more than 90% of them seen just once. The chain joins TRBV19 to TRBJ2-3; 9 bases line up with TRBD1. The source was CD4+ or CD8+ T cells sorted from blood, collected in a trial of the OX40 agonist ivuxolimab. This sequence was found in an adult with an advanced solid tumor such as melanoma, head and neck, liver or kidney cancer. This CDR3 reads CASSTQQGARGDTQYF. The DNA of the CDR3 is TGTGCCAGTAGTACGCAACAGGGGGCGCGAGGAGATACGCAGTATTTT.